This TCR beta chain was recorded in a study of draining lymph node invasion in breast cancer (dated by TCRdb to the early 2020s). Study-level background: Nodal metastasis was diagnosed by histology and cytokeratin immunohistochemistry, and confirmation was obtained by EpCAM/CD45 flow cytometry. A separate targeted assay used bulk TCR-beta CDR3 sequencing to compare sorted memory regulatory T cells with memory conventional CD4 T cells across breast cancer tissues. Each patient contributed matched non-invaded and tumor-invaded tumor-draining lymph nodes plus the primary tumor, profiled for both Treg and Tconv subsets. Lymph nodes from five patients were covered by the separate targeted TCR sequencing, and for three of those patients the primary tumors were sequenced as well.

Trimming removed 4 bases from V and 4 bases from J; the gene matches leave 10 bases unexplained. From cysteine to phenylalanine, the CDR3 is 16 amino acids long. Only the CDR3 portion is preserved as DNA: 48 bases, with reading frame beginning at the first base. CDR1 and CDR2 are drawn from the germline V gene: SNHLY, FYNNEI. What the work shows at the level of the full study, not this receptor alone: Per tissue, roughly 12-25% of Treg TCRs were found to be shared with Tconvs, and this sharing was interpreted as suggesting peripheral Treg induction. Some of the top 100 tumor clones were detected in invaded and non-invaded nodes, suggesting recirculation between tumor and draining nodes. In the targeted TCR-seq data, Tregs appeared more clonally expanded than Tconvs in all tissues, and both subsets were less diverse in tumor than lymph nodes. Tracking of the top-100 tumor clones could be carried out in just a couple of patients. TCRs shared between the Treg and Tconv subsets were regarded as suggesting, but not proving, a common clonal origin. The data could not resolve whether Treg conversion took place in a given organ or whether converted Tregs recirculated between nodes and tumor.

Memory regulatory T cells were isolated by sorting for CD4+ CD45RA- CD25high cells. Tumor-draining lymph nodes were classified as non-invaded or invaded according to the absence or presence of metastatic tumor cells. Before staining and sorting, a Miltenyi Pan T Cell isolation kit was used to pre-enrich the T cells. Primary tumors were characterized by immunohistochemistry for estrogen receptor, progesterone receptor, HER2 and Ki-67. Fresh surgical tissue was processed within a few hours after surgery by cutting into small fragments. The tissue fragments were digested enzymatically for about 20 minutes with Liberase TL plus DNase and were then passed through a 40-micrometer strainer. Sorting used a BD FACS Aria II with about 96-99% purity, after DAPI live/dead staining. Sorted cells were lysed in TCL buffer and RNA was purified with a Norgen Single Cell RNA purification kit including DNase treatment.

As for this clonotype: Which antigen it targets is not known. The input lacks base qualities; no much larger clone sits a single base away.

The library was generated by bulk RNA-seq. The reads were generated on an Illumina HiSeq 2500. The original pipeline was this. In the separate targeted TCR-seq dataset, CDR3 sequences were extracted from raw reads and quantified using MiXCR version 2.1.5 with default parameters. Each TCR-beta clone in the separate targeted TCR-seq dataset was defined by the V gene, J gene and CDR3 sequence taken together. The separate targeted TCR-seq dataset was filtered by first dropping clones with fewer than three counts and then keeping only the 90% most strongly expressed clones in each sample. The separate targeted TCR-seq dataset calculated Treg-Tconv overlap for each tissue as the number of shared clones divided by the total number of Treg clones, multiplied by 100. TCRdb ran its own pipeline on the public reads, namely fastp trimming at Q25 and MiXCR clone calling, and kept in-frame beta chains. Each record represents a unique CDR3 protein, reported with the most common genes and DNA among its rows. TCRdb, rather than the study authors, made the V and J calls. This sample is represented by approximately 3,100 distinct CDR3 sequences; about half of them were singletons. In total, the top ten clones hold roughly 3.6% of the sample.

The receptor comes from a female donor with luminal breast cancer. What was sequenced was sorted memory Tregs from a lymph node. The intended sense of this specimen's cell subset or site label: CD45RA-negative sorted CD4+ T cells (memory Tconv or effector/memory Treg). This chain is built from TRBV2 and TRBJ1-2, with TRBD1 identical over 9 junction bases. The base sequence is TGTGCCAGCAGTGGCCCGGGACAGGGAATTGTCTATGGCTACACCTTC. It translates to CASSGPGQGIVYGYTF. The variable domain in full, with residues beyond the CDR3 obtained from the reference TRBV2 and TRBJ1-2 genes, is EPEVTQTPSHQVTQMGQEVILRCVPISNHLYFYWYRQILGQKVEFLVSFYNNEISEKSEIFDDQFSVERPDGSNFTLKIRSTKLEDSAMYFCASSGPGQGIVYGYTFGSGTRLTVV.